Shown below are 14 T cell receptor beta chains from a single sample sequenced in a study of blood T cells in healthy people across ages. PCR was performed a second time for 7 to 11 cycles using a sample-barcoded 5' primer and a J-beta primer mix. MiXCR, run by TCRdb on the 5' RACE reads, gives a single entry per CDR3 protein. The data show around 820,000 distinct CDR3 sequences, 25% seen once. This sample was also put to use in a study of T cells of mothers and their children.

Sequences were obtained from blood. These TCRs come from a boy aged 5-17 years in good health.

The rearrangement uses TRBV7-9 and TRBJ2-5, with TRBD2 matching 12 bases. Gene TRBJ2-1 matches the end of the DNA better, so the J call may be wrong. Germline V gene data show CDR1 as SEHNR and CDR2 as FQNEAQ (reference sequence). This CDR3 spans 16 amino acids. CDR3 nucleotide sequence: TGTGCCAGCAGCTCGACTAGCGGGAGAGGCAATAATGAGCAGTTCTTC. This sequence encodes CASSSTSGRGNNEQFF.

This clonotype was seen more than once but under ten times. This sequence joins TRBV29-1 and TRBJ2-7; the D gene is possibly TRBD1 (6 bases). The CDR3 has 13 amino acids. Germline-derived CDR1 and CDR2 are SQVTM and ANQGSEA. The V end lost 1 base, the J end lost 2 bases, and 9 bases lay between the germline ends. CDR3 coding DNA: TGCAGCGTTGAAGCAGGGGTTCCCTACGAGCAGTACTTC. It specifies CSVEAGVPYEQYF.

J is TRBJ2-2 and V is TRBV24-1; D call uncertain. CDR3 length: 18 amino acids. V was shortened by 5 bases and J by 4 bases, with 22 bases between the two germline ends. The germline V gene has CDR1 KGHDR and CDR2 SFDVKD. CDR3 amino acids: CATSAHVDFPWPTGELFF. The CDR3 DNA follows: TGTGCCACCAGTGCCCACGTGGATTTTCCTTGGCCCACCGGGGAGCTGTTTTTT.

This clonotype came up a few times. This chain links TRBV20-1 with TRBJ2-5, with 10 bases matching TRBD2. V was pared by 5 bases and J by 4 bases, with 10 bases of the junction left unmatched. CDR1 is DFQATT, CDR2 SNEGSKA, per germline (reference sequence). The CDR3 is 15 amino acids. CDR3: CSAQSGGAGGETQYF. The CDR3 DNA is TGCAGTGCTCAAAGCGGGGGGGCCGGGGGAGAGACCCAGTACTTC.

In its sample, this clonotype was seen a few times. The rearrangement links TRBV7-3 to TRBJ2-3; tentatively, D is TRBD2 (6 bases). The CDR3 is made up of 15 amino acids. V was shortened by 5 bases and J by 6 bases, with 18 bases between the two germline ends. CDR1 is SGHTA and CDR2 is FQGTGA in the germline V gene. The CDR3 nucleotides read TGTGCCAGCAGCATGGGGGACGGGAGCATGGATACGCAGTATTTT. Protein sequence: CASSMGDGSMDTQYF.

In this sample, this clonotype turned up a few times. The J gene is TRBJ2-6, the V gene TRBV11-1; 7 bases align to TRBD1. Per germline, CDR1 SGHAT and CDR2 FQDESV (reference sequence). V trimming: 2 bases; J trimming: 0 bases; junction bases outside the gene matches: 10. The length of the CDR3 is 19 residues. The CDR3 reads CASSLLRGTVRSGANVLTF. The CDR3 bases are TGTGCCAGCAGCTTACTTAGGGGGACAGTTCGCTCTGGGGCCAACGTCCTGACTTTC.

The sample holds a few counts of this clonotype. This chain joins TRBV12-3 or TRBV12-4 and TRBJ2-1; 7 positions agree with TRBD1. This CDR3 comprises 15 residues. V shed 0 bases, J shed 2 bases, and the junction held 1 base outside the gene matches. The CDR3 region is CASSLADRAYNEQFF. As DNA, the CDR3 is TGTGCCAGCAGTTTAGCAGACAGGGCCTACAATGAGCAGTTCTTC.

The chain uses TRBV28 and TRBJ2-5, with D possibly being TRBD1 (7 bases). There are 14 residues in the CDR3. CDR1 MDHEN and CDR2 SYDVKM come from the germline V gene. Trimming pared 6 bases from V and 11 bases from J, leaving 22 bases between. CDR3 loop: CASRPDRRGRGQYF. CDR3 sequence (DNA): TGTGCCAGCAGACCGGACAGGAGGGGTAGGGGGCAGTACTTC.

This chain uses TRBV4-3 with TRBJ2-3; 8 bases map to TRBD2. Per germline, CDR1 LGHNA and CDR2 YSLEER. This CDR3 has 20 amino acids. V was clipped by 1 base and J by 4 bases; unmatched bases: 19. CDR3 bases: TGCGCCAGCAGCCAAGTCCTGGCGGGGGGCCGCGTGGTGGAGGCAGATACGCAGTATTTT. Its translation is CASSQVLAGGRVVEADTQYF.

This clonotype was seen a few times. The chain combines TRBV30 with TRBJ2-7; D is unresolved. CDR1 and CDR2 from the germline V gene are GTSNPN and SVGIG (reference sequence). Trimming removed 2 bases from V and 3 bases from J, with 11 bases in between. The CDR3 spans 13 residues. In DNA form, the CDR3 reads TGTGCCTGGAGTAGTGACCCGGTCTACGAGCAGTACTTC. It encodes CAWSSDPVYEQYF.

The sample holds a few counts of this clonotype. This sequence joins TRBV20-1 and TRBJ2-2; D remains unclear. Germline-derived CDR1 and CDR2 are DFQATT and SNEGSKA (reference sequence). CDR3 length: 15 residues. V lost 3 bases to trimming and J lost 4 bases, with 15 bases between them. The CDR3, as DNA: TGCAGTGCTAGCCCTCCTGGTGTGGGCACCGGGGAGCTGTTTTTT. Translated, it gives CSASPPGVGTGELFF.

The chain carries TRBV5-1 and TRBJ2-3; 9 bases fit TRBD2. V gave up 4 bases and J gave up 4 bases; unmatched junction bases: 10. The CDR3 is 16 residues long. Germline lookup yields CDR1 SGHRS and CDR2 YFSETQ. CDR3 residues: CASSGTGLASPDTQYF. The CDR3 DNA reads TGCGCCAGCAGCGGGACGGGACTAGCATCCCCAGATACGCAGTATTTT.

V and J are TRBV20-1 and TRBJ2-1, with TRBD2 matching 8 bases. The CDR3 sequence is 15 residues long. From germline, CDR1 is DFQATT and CDR2 SNEGSKA (reference sequence). With V trimmed by 5 bases and J by 0 bases, 6 bases remained unmatched. This chain's CDR3 is CSAEIAGSSYNEQFF. The DNA for the CDR3 is TGCAGTGCTGAAATAGCGGGGAGCTCCTACAATGAGCAGTTCTTC.

This clonotype was detected only a few times. The chain combines TRBV6-2 or TRBV6-3 with TRBJ2-5; 10 bases align to TRBD1. The DNA matches TRBJ2-7 better at its end, which makes the J call doubtful. Germline CDR1 is MNHEY and CDR2 is SVGEGT. CDR3 length equals 18 residues. The CDR3 DNA reads TGTGCCAGCAGTTACCCAGACCTGGGACAGGGGAACTACTACGAGCAGTACTTC. This gives the protein CASSYPDLGQGNYYEQYF.